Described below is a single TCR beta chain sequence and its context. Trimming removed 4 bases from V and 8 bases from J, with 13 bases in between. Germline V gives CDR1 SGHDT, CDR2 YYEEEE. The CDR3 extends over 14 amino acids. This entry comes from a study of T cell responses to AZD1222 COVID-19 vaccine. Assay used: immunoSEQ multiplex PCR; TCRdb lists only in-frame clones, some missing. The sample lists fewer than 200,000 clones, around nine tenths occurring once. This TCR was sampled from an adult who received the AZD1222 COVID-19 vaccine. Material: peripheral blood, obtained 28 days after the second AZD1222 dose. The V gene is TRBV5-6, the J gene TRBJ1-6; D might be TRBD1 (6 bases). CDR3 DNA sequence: TGTGCCAGCAGCCTAGGACAGCCTGATTCACCCCTCCACTTT. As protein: CASSLGQPDSPLHF.